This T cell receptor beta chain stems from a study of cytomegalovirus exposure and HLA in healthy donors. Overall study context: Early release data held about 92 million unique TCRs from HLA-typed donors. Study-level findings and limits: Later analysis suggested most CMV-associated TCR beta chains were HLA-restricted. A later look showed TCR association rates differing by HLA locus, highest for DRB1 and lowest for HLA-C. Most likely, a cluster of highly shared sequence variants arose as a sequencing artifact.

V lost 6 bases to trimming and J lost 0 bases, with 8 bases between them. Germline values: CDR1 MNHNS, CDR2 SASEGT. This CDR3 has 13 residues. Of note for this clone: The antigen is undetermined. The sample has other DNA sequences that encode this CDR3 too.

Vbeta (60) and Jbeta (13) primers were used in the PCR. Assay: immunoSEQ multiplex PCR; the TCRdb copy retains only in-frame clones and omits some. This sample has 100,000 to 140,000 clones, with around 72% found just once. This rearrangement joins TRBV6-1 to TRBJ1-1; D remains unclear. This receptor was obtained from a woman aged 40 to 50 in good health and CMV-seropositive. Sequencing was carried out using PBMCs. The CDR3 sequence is CASRRVLNTEAFF. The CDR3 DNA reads TGTGCCAGCAGGAGGGTTCTGAACACTGAAGCTTTCTTT.